This TCR beta chain was found in a study of shared clonotypes between healthy human individuals. Comment on this clone: The sample contains more than one DNA sequence encoding this CDR3.

The CDR3 is 13 residues long. Trimming shortened V by 1 base and J by 1 base, and 5 bases separated the two germline ends. CDR1 SGDLS and CDR2 YYNGEE come from the germline V gene. Assay: immunoSEQ multiplex PCR; the TCRdb copy retains only in-frame clones and omits some. Of fewer than 700,000 clones in the sample, roughly four fifths were seen once. The origin of this receptor is a woman in her thirties or forties in good health. Some clones in this sample may be carry-over from other donors' samples. Sequenced: PBMCs. V gene TRBV9 combines with J gene TRBJ1-1; D remains ambiguous. The CDR3 loop reads CASSVRGNTEAFF. The CDR3 coding sequence is TGTGCCAGCAGCGTAAGAGGGAACACTGAAGCTTTCTTT.